This T cell receptor beta chain stems from a study of breast tumors, draining lymph nodes, adjacent tissues. Study outcomes and limitations: Tumor and nontumor repertoires were significantly more similar in luminal-like than in basal-like breast cancer. Tumor TCR diversity was below lymph nodes but above nontumor tissue.

A few counts support this clonotype. Its antigen is not identified. Possible read error: a much larger clone is one base away. TCRdb re-called the multiplex PCR reads with MiXCR, one entry per CDR3 protein. Of about 140,000 distinct CDR3 sequences listed, approximately 32% are singletons. Breast cancer patients provided tissue from their axillary draining lymph nodes. The sequenced sample consisted of axillary lymph node tissue. This TCR was sampled from a female donor with breast cancer. Some clones in this sample may be carry-over from other donors' samples.

The CDR3 DNA follows: TGTGCCAGCCGGACTAGCGGGAGCAATGTCTACAATGAGCAGTTCTTC. It is translated as CASRTSGSNVYNEQFF. This chain links TRBV5-6 with TRBJ2-1, with 13 bases aligning to TRBD2. J was trimmed by 3 bases and V by 7 bases; bases with no gene match: 7. The CDR3 length is 16 residues. Germline CDR1 reads SGHDT; CDR2 reads YYEEEE. The whole variable domain, filled in from reference TRBV5-6 and TRBJ2-1, reads DAGVTQSPTHLIKTRGQQVTLRCSPKSGHDTVSWYQQALGQGPQFIFQYYEEEERQRGNFPDRFSGHQFPNYSSELNVNALLLGDSALYLCASRTSGSNVYNEQFFGPGTRLTVL.